These 9 T cell receptor beta chains share one sample of origin, sequenced in a study of blood T cell repertoires in COVID-19. This table comes from immunoSEQ multiplex PCR, and its TCRdb copy is limited to in-frame clones, with some not included. The sample consists of 170,000 or so clones, 90% of them appearing once. The sequencing sample was made of peripheral blood. The receptors here all came from a man in his forties or fifties with acute or convalescent COVID-19.

The V and J genes are TRBV6-6 and TRBJ2-7; 7 bases are shared with TRBD1. J gave up 2 bases and V 0 bases, and 4 bases lay outside the gene matches. Germline V gene lookup returns CDR1 MNHNY and CDR2 SVGAGI (reference sequence). This CDR3 comprises 15 residues. CDR3 nucleotides: TGTGCCAGCAGTTACTCGCTCGGACAGGCCTACGAGCAGTACGTC. Amino acids: CASSYSLGQAYEQYV.

The chain couples TRBV28 to TRBJ2-7; 13 positions agree with TRBD2. This CDR3 contains 15 residues. Germline loops: CDR1 MDHEN, CDR2 SYDVKM. V gave up 6 bases and J gave up 4 bases; unmatched junction bases: 6. CDR3 sequence: CASSTSGRAFYEQYF. Here the CDR3 DNA reads TGTGCCAGCAGCACTAGCGGGAGGGCCTTTTACGAGCAGTACTTC.

This sequence joins TRBV7-8 and TRBJ2-2; no reliable D call. The CDR3 has 15 amino acids. The V end was cut by 7 bases, the J end by 1 base, with 13 bases between. Germline CDR1 SGHVS, CDR2 FQNEAQ. The CDR3 bases are TGTGCCAGCAACCCAAGGAGAGTGAACACCGGGGAGCTGTTTTTT. Protein sequence: CASNPRRVNTGELFF.

This chain uses TRBV9 with TRBJ2-3; D is perhaps TRBD1 (5 bases). Germline CDR1 and CDR2: SGDLS and YYNGEE. Trimming took 3 bases from V and 5 from J, leaving 19 bases between them. The CDR3 length is 16 residues. The CDR3: CASSASSAQGIDTQYF. In DNA form, the CDR3 reads TGTGCCAGCAGCGCAAGCTCGGCCCAGGGTATAGATACGCAGTATTTT.

The V call is TRBV14, the J call TRBJ1-2, with TRBD1 matching 9 bases. This CDR3 region has 18 residues. Per germline, CDR1 SGHDN and CDR2 FVKESK. Losses at the gene ends were 0 bases for V and 3 bases for J; bases not matched to a gene: 11. DNA for the CDR3: TGTGCCAGCAGCCAAGATAGGTTGGGGACAGGGATTTACTATGGCTACACCTTC. Translated: CASSQDRLGTGIYYGYTF.

The chain employs TRBV19 and TRBJ2-1; D gene ambiguous. Germline CDR1 reads LNHDA; CDR2 reads SQIVND (reference sequence). The length of the CDR3 is 14 residues. V lost 3 bases and J 5 bases, leaving 11 bases between the germline ends. In nucleotides, the CDR3 is TGTGCCAGTAGTATGGCGGTACGTAACAATGAGCAGTTCTTC. Amino acid sequence: CASSMAVRNNEQFF.

As DNA, the CDR3 is TGCGCCAGCAGCTTGTTAGCGGGATTCGCGAACACCGGGGAGCTGTTTTTT. Translation: CASSLLAGFANTGELFF. The chain uses TRBV5-1 and TRBJ2-2; 8 bases agree with TRBD2. V was pared by 1 base and J by 0 bases, with 5 bases of the junction left unmatched. The CDR3 loop spans 17 amino acids. Germline lookup yields CDR1 SGHRS and CDR2 YFSETQ.

The rearrangement uses TRBV24-1 and TRBJ1-2; D possibly corresponds to TRBD1 (5 bases). V dropped 5 bases and J dropped 6 bases, with 12 bases sitting between them. Germline CDR1 reads KGHDR; CDR2 reads SFDVKD. CDR3 length: 13 amino acids. The CDR3 nucleotides read TGTGCCACCAGTGTAGGGGAAGGGGATGGCTACACCTTC. Translation: CATSVGEGDGYTF.

CDR3 sequence reads: CAPRQRTYEQYV. In DNA, the CDR3 is TGTGCACCCAGGCAGCGGACCTACGAGCAGTACGTC. The chain couples TRBV28 to TRBJ2-7, with D maybe TRBD2 (5 bases). The CDR3 has 12 residues. Germline V gives CDR1 MDHEN, CDR2 SYDVKM.